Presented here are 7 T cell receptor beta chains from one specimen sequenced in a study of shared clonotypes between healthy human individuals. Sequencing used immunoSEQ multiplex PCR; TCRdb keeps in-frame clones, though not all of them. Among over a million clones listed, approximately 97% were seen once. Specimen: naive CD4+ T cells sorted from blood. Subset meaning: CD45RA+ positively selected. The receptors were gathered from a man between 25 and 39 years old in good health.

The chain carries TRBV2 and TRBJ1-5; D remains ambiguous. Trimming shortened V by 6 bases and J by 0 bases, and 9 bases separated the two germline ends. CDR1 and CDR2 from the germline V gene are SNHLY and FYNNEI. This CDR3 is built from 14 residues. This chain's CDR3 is CASSRQLSNQPQHF. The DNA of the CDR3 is TGTGCCAGCAGCAGACAACTTAGCAATCAGCCCCAGCATTTT.

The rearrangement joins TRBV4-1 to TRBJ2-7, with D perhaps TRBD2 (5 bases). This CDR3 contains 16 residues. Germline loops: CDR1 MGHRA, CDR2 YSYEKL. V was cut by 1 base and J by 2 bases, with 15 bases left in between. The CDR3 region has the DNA TGCGCCAGCAGCCAAGGCCGCGGAGGTTTGCCCTACGAGCAGTACTTC. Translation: CASSQGRGGLPYEQYF.

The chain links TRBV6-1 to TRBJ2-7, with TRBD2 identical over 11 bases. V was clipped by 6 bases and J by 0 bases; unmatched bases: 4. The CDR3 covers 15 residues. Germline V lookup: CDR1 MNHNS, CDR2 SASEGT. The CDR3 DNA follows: TGTGCCAGCAGAGGACTAGCGGGTATCTCCTACGAGCAGTACTTC. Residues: CASRGLAGISYEQYF.

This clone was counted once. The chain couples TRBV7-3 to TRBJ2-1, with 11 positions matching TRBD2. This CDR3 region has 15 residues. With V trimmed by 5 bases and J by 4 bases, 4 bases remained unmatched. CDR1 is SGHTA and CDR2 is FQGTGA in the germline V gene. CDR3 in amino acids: CASSQLAGVYNEQFF. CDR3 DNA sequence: TGTGCCAGCAGCCAACTAGCGGGAGTGTACAATGAGCAGTTCTTC.

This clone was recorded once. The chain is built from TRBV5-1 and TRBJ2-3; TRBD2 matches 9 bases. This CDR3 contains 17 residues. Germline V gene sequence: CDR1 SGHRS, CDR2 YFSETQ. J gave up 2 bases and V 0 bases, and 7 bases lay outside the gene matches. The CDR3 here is CASSLDPSGTPTDTQYF. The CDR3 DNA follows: TGCGCCAGCAGCTTGGACCCTAGCGGGACCCCCACAGATACGCAGTATTTT. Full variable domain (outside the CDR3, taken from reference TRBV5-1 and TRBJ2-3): KAGVTQTPRYLIKTRGQQVTLSCSPISGHRSVSWYQQTPGQGLQFLFEYFSETQRNKGNFPGRFSGRQFSNSRSEMNVSTLELGDSALYLCASSLDPSGTPTDTQYFGPGTRLTVL.

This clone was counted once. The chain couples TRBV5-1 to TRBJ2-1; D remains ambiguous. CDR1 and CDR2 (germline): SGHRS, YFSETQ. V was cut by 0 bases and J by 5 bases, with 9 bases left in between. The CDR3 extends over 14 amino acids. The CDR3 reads CASSLAASNNEQFF. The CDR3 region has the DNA TGCGCCAGCAGCTTGGCCGCTAGTAACAATGAGCAGTTCTTC.

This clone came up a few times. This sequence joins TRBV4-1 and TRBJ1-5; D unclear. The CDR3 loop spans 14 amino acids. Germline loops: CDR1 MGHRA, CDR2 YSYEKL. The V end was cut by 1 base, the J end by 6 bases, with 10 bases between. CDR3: CASSQALAVQPQHF. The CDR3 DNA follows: TGCGCCAGCAGCCAAGCCCTCGCCGTTCAGCCCCAGCATTTT.